A single sample is the source of the 29 T cell receptor beta chains below, sequenced in a study of OX40 agonist ivuxolimab in advanced cancers. Repertoires were generated with immunoSEQ multiplex PCR, while TCRdb's copy carries only in-frame clones and drops some. The sample lists 22,000 or so clones; 84% were seen once. Sequences were derived from CD4+ or CD8+ T cells sorted from blood, sampled in a trial of the OX40 agonist ivuxolimab. Every receptor here comes from an adult with an advanced solid tumor such as melanoma, head and neck, liver or kidney cancer.

This sequence joins TRBV27 and TRBJ2-7; 9 bases align to TRBD1. Germline V gene sequence: CDR1 MNHEY, CDR2 SMNVEV (reference sequence). Trimming at V came to 4 bases and at J to 5 bases, leaving 3 bases not matched to a gene. This CDR3 has 13 residues. The CDR3 DNA reads TGTGCCAGCAGTTCCGACAGGGGGGACGAGCAGTACTTC. Amino acids: CASSSDRGDEQYF.

This clone has only one observation. The genes are TRBV28 and TRBJ2-7; D unclear. CDR1 is MDHEN, CDR2 SYDVKM, per germline. V was clipped by 6 bases and J by 7 bases, with 10 bases between them. The CDR3 consists of 11 residues. The CDR3 reads CASSLPGEQYF. CDR3 bases: TGTGCCAGCAGCCTTCCCGGGGAGCAGTACTTC. The full variable domain, with the rest looked up from reference TRBV28 and TRBJ2-7, is DVKVTQSSRYLVKRTGEKVFLECVQDMDHENMFWYRQDPGLGLRLIYFSYDVKMKEKGDIPEGYSVSREKKERFSLILESASTNQTSMYLCASSLPGEQYFGPGTRLTVT.

The chain links TRBV2 to TRBJ1-1; D not resolved. The germline V gene has CDR1 SNHLY and CDR2 FYNNEI. V was clipped by 7 bases and J by 10 bases, with 19 bases between them. The CDR3 loop spans 13 amino acids. The CDR3: CASNPTVSEGAFF. Here the CDR3 DNA reads TGTGCCAGCAACCCAACAGTTTCAGAAGGAGCTTTCTTT.

The V call is TRBV19, the J call TRBJ2-7; maybe TRBD2 (6 bases). The germline CDR1 and CDR2 sequences are LNHDA and SQIVND (reference sequence). Trimming left V 7 bases short and J 5 bases short, with 15 bases between. CDR3 length equals 13 residues. CDR3 protein: CASTGTSLHEQYF. DNA for the CDR3: TGTGCCAGTACAGGGACTTCCCTTCACGAGCAGTACTTC.

The J gene is TRBJ2-5, the V gene TRBV7-2, with 10 bases aligning to TRBD2. Losses at the gene ends were 5 bases for V and 4 bases for J; bases not matched to a gene: 10. Germline V CDR1 and CDR2: SGHTA, FQGNSA. The CDR3 consists of 16 residues. The DNA for the CDR3 is TGTGCCAGCAGCGCCCTCCTAGCGGGAGTGTTAGAGACCCAGTACTTC. It codes for CASSALLAGVLETQYF. Full variable domain (rest looked up from reference TRBV7-2 and TRBJ2-5): GAGVSQSPSNKVTEKGKDVELRCDPISGHTALYWYRQSLGQGLEFLIYFQGNSAPDKSGLPSDRFSAERTGGSVSTLTIQRTQQEDSAVYLCASSALLAGVLETQYFGPGTRLLVL.

The chain combines TRBV15 with TRBJ1-2; the D is unclear. The CDR3 contains 12 residues. The V end lost 0 bases, the J end lost 3 bases, and 2 bases lay between the germline ends. Germline CDR1 reads LNHNV; CDR2 reads YYDKDF (reference sequence). CDR3 amino acids: CATSREDYGYTF. The CDR3 DNA is TGTGCCACCAGCAGAGAAGACTATGGCTACACCTTC.

The V call is TRBV27, the J call TRBJ2-3, with 8 positions matching TRBD1. The V and J ends lost 0 bases and 1 base, in that order; junction bases with no gene match: 3. CDR3 length: 16 residues. Germline CDR1 is MNHEY and CDR2 is SMNVEV (reference sequence). The CDR3 region has the DNA TGTGCCAGCAGTTTATCCCCGGGACAGGGCACAGATACGCAGTATTTT. Translated, it gives CASSLSPGQGTDTQYF.

The chain combines TRBV19 with TRBJ1-6; 7 positions agree with TRBD1. Germline V CDR1 and CDR2: LNHDA, SQIVND (reference sequence). Unmatched junction bases numbered 8, after V lost 5 bases and J lost 7 bases. This CDR3 has 15 amino acids. In nucleotides, the CDR3 is TGTGCCAGTAGTGGATCCGGGACAGCAAATTCACCCCTCCACTTT. This codes for CASSGSGTANSPLHF.

V gene TRBV5-6 combines with J gene TRBJ2-5; TRBD2 matches 8 bases. In germline, CDR1 is SGHDT, CDR2 YYEEEE. This CDR3 is built from 16 residues. Trimming removed 4 bases from V and 7 bases from J; junction bases left unmatched: 15. This CDR3 reads CASSREGLALAGTQYF. CDR3 bases: TGTGCCAGCAGCCGGGAGGGGCTAGCGTTGGCCGGGACCCAGTACTTC.

This sequence joins TRBV27 and TRBJ2-2; no reliable D call. The CDR3 totals 16 residues. Germline values: CDR1 MNHEY, CDR2 SMNVEV (reference sequence). The V and J ends lost 5 bases and 1 base respectively, with 14 bases between them. Written as DNA, the CDR3 is TGTGCCAGCAGTCCCCGGGCAGTGGGGAACACCGGGGAGCTGTTTTTT. It specifies CASSPRAVGNTGELFF.

V gene TRBV5-8 combines with J gene TRBJ2-3, with 8 positions matching TRBD1. Germline CDR1 is SGHTS and CDR2 is YDEGEE. This CDR3 spans 16 amino acids. The J segment lost 2 bases and the V segment lost 2 bases, leaving 7 bases of the junction unmatched. CDR3 bases: TGTGCCAGCAGCTTAGTCGGACAGGGACTCACAGATACGCAGTATTTT. The encoded protein is CASSLVGQGLTDTQYF.

The gene calls are TRBV25-1 and TRBJ2-1, with a possible D match to TRBD1 (5 bases). V lost 2 bases to trimming and J lost 6 bases, with 17 bases between them. The CDR3 is 16 residues long. The germline CDR1 and CDR2 sequences are MGHDK and SYGVNS. CDR3 sequence reads: CASSEKEGAPLNEQFF. For the CDR3, the DNA is TGTGCCAGCAGTGAAAAGGAAGGGGCCCCCCTCAATGAGCAGTTCTTC.

The chain couples TRBV7-6 to TRBJ2-1; the match to TRBD2 covers 13 bases. Germline CDR1 is SGHVS and CDR2 is FNYEAQ. The CDR3 spans 14 residues. With V trimmed by 5 bases and J by 7 bases, 2 bases remained unmatched. CDR3 amino acids: CASSETSGRNEQFF. The CDR3 DNA is TGTGCCAGCAGCGAGACTAGCGGGAGGAATGAGCAGTTCTTC.

The chain couples TRBV7-6 to TRBJ2-1; 7 nucleotides match TRBD2. Losses at the gene ends were 4 bases for V and 9 bases for J; bases not matched to a gene: 3. This CDR3 has 12 residues. Germline CDR1 reads SGHVS; CDR2 reads FNYEAQ. CDR3 bases: TGTGCCAGCAGCTCCCCGGGGGGTGAGCAGTTCTTC. It specifies CASSSPGGEQFF.

The CDR3 DNA follows: TGTGCCAGCAGCAGCCAGGTTTACTCCTACGAGCAGTACTTC. Translation: CASSSQVYSYEQYF. This chain joins TRBV13 and TRBJ2-7; D unclear. CDR1 and CDR2 from the germline V gene are PRHDT and FYEKMQ (reference sequence). The CDR3 has 14 residues. Trimming shortened V by 5 bases and J by 0 bases, and 11 bases separated the two germline ends. Filled out from reference TRBV13 and TRBJ2-7, the complete variable domain reads AAGVIQSPRHLIKEKRETATLKCYPIPRHDTVYWYQQGPGQDPQFLISFYEKMQSDKGSIPDRFSAQQFSDYHSELNMSSLELGDSALYFCASSSQVYSYEQYFGPGTRLTVT.

The J gene is TRBJ2-2, the V gene TRBV4-1; TRBD2 matches 7 bases. V was clipped by 1 base and J by 6 bases; unmatched bases: 5. CDR3 size: 15 residues. From germline, CDR1 is MGHRA and CDR2 YSYEKL. The CDR3 spells CASSQVTSRAGELFF. The DNA of the CDR3 is TGCGCCAGCAGCCAAGTGACTAGCCGGGCCGGGGAGCTGTTTTTT.

Comment on this clone: One junction end does not reproduce the germline sequence, and a read error may be involved. This chain connects TRBV7-7 to TRBJ2-2, with TRBD1 matching over 7 bases. The CDR3 runs 19 residues. The germline V gene has CDR1 SSHAT and CDR2 FNYEAQ (reference sequence). The CDR3 loop is CASSPPHILRGNYTGELFF. The CDR3 DNA reads TGTGCTAGCAGCCCGCCCCATATTCTCAGGGGGAATTACACCGGGGAGCTGTTTTTT.

The V call is TRBV5-1, the J call TRBJ2-1; 9 nucleotides line up with TRBD2. Losses at the gene ends were 7 bases for V and 6 bases for J; bases not matched to a gene: 5. CDR3 length: 13 residues. Germline V CDR1 and CDR2: SGHRS, YFSETQ. CDR3 region: CASRLAEGNEQFF. In DNA, the CDR3 is TGCGCCAGCCGACTAGCGGAGGGCAATGAGCAGTTCTTC.

This chain links TRBV9 with TRBJ2-5, with TRBD1 matching 9 bases. Germline assignment: CDR1 SGDLS and CDR2 YYNGEE. The CDR3 loop spans 15 amino acids. V was pared by 0 bases and J by 2 bases, with 2 bases of the junction left unmatched. The CDR3 loop is CASSVEGQGQETQYF. CDR3 bases: TGTGCCAGCAGCGTAGAGGGACAGGGACAAGAGACCCAGTACTTC.

This chain joins TRBV19 and TRBJ2-1, with 12 bases aligning to TRBD2. Trimming at V came to 7 bases and at J to 7 bases, leaving 14 bases not matched to a gene. In germline, CDR1 is LNHDA, CDR2 SQIVND (reference sequence). The CDR3 consists of 17 residues. Here the CDR3 reads CASISASGRGSVNEQFF. The CDR3 region has the DNA TGTGCCAGTATCAGTGCTAGCGGGAGGGGGAGCGTAAATGAGCAGTTCTTC.

V and J are TRBV7-6 and TRBJ1-2; D call uncertain. The CDR3 consists of 12 residues. Deletions cut 4 bases from V and 7 bases from J, with 10 bases between. The germline V gene encodes CDR1 SGHVS and CDR2 FNYEAQ. The CDR3 region is CASSSPMSGYTF. As DNA, the CDR3 is TGTGCCAGCAGCTCCCCAATGAGTGGCTACACCTTC.

This chain joins TRBV9 and TRBJ2-1; 10 bases map to TRBD2. V shed 0 bases, J shed 4 bases, and the junction held 4 bases outside the gene matches. CDR3 length: 16 amino acids. Germline loops: CDR1 SGDLS, CDR2 YYNGEE. The CDR3 protein is CASSVVGTSAYNEQFF. For the CDR3, the DNA is TGTGCCAGCAGCGTAGTTGGGACTAGCGCATACAATGAGCAGTTCTTC.

This clone was detected only a few times. The gene calls are TRBV29-1 and TRBJ2-7; tentative D call: TRBD2 (7 bases). CDR1 is SQVTM, CDR2 ANQGSEA, per germline. The ends were cut back, 4 bases at V and 2 bases at J, with 12 bases in the middle. The CDR3 is made up of 13 amino acids. The CDR3 spells CSVAGGPPYEQYF. For the CDR3, the DNA is TGCAGCGTTGCGGGGGGCCCCCCCTACGAGCAGTACTTC.

This chain joins TRBV25-1 and TRBJ1-1; 7 bases fit TRBD1. CDR3 size: 13 residues. The germline V gene has CDR1 MGHDK and CDR2 SYGVNS. V shed 3 bases and J 4 bases; nucleotides not matched to a gene: 2. Here the CDR3 DNA reads TGTGCCAGCAGTGATGACAGGGTCACTGAAGCTTTCTTT. The encoded protein is CASSDDRVTEAFF.

The chain couples TRBV9 to TRBJ2-1; a weak D match, TRBD1 (7 bases). This CDR3 contains 15 residues. V lost 4 bases to trimming and J lost 3 bases, with 14 bases between them. From germline, CDR1 is SGDLS and CDR2 YYNGEE. The chain's CDR3 is CASSQGGVFYNEQFF. CDR3 bases: TGTGCCAGCAGCCAGGGGGGAGTTTTCTACAATGAGCAGTTCTTC. The full variable domain, its missing parts supplied by reference TRBV9 and TRBJ2-1, is DSGVTQTPKHLITATGQRVTLRCSPRSGDLSVYWYQQSLDQGLQFLIQYYNGEERAKGNILERFSAQQFPDLHSELNLSSLELGDSALYFCASSQGGVFYNEQFFGPGTRLTVL.

J is TRBJ1-4 and V is TRBV28; no clear D. V gave up 2 bases and J gave up 6 bases, with 7 bases separating them. The CDR3 extends over 13 amino acids. Germline V gives CDR1 MDHEN, CDR2 SYDVKM. The CDR3: CASSLGGYEKLFF. The CDR3 nucleotides read TGTGCCAGCAGTTTAGGAGGGTATGAAAAACTGTTTTTT.

This sequence joins TRBV10-3 and TRBJ2-1; D is perhaps TRBD2 (6 bases). The V gene's germline CDR1 is ENHRY and CDR2 SYGVKD. This CDR3 spans 16 amino acids. V lost 2 bases and J 4 bases, leaving 15 bases between the germline ends. CDR3 nucleotide sequence: TGTGCCATCAGTGAGCCGTCGGGGGACCTATACAATGAGCAGTTCTTC. It codes for CAISEPSGDLYNEQFF.

This clone was seen more than once but under ten times. The gene calls are TRBV15 and TRBJ2-1; 11 bases fit TRBD2. The germline V gene has CDR1 LNHNV and CDR2 YYDKDF (reference sequence). V lost 6 bases to trimming and J lost 4 bases; unmatched junction nucleotides: 2. The CDR3 is made up of 14 amino acids. The CDR3 region has the DNA TGTGCCACCAGAGGGACTAGCGGTTACAATGAGCAGTTCTTC. It codes for CATRGTSGYNEQFF.

In nucleotides, the CDR3 is TGTGCCAGCTCACCAGAACTAGCGGGAATTACAGATACGCAGTATTTT. Its protein product is CASSPELAGITDTQYF. The gene calls are TRBV18 and TRBJ2-3; TRBD2 matches 10 bases. Trimming took 2 bases from V and 3 from J; bases not matched to a gene: 5. Germline values: CDR1 KGHSH, CDR2 LQKENI. The CDR3 has 16 residues.